This T cell receptor beta chain derives from a study of CD8 T cells in ankylosing spondylitis. V gave up 8 bases and J gave up 7 bases, with 6 bases separating them. The germline gives CDR1 MNHNS, CDR2 SASEGT. CDR3 length equals 10 residues. Quantitative barcoded 5'-RACE was used to prepare TCR beta libraries. TCRdb reprocessed the 5' RACE reads via MiXCR and lists one record per CDR3 protein. The sample includes roughly 280,000 distinct CDR3 sequences, about 19% seen only once; the top ten take under 8.5%. Specimen: blood, either unsorted or a sorted T cell fraction (not recorded which). The chain joins TRBV6-1 to TRBJ1-5; no clear D gene. The TCR originated in a male donor with ankylosing spondylitis or in good health (not recorded which). CDR3 coding DNA: TGTGCCAGCGGCCGACAGCCCCAGCATTTT. Protein product: CASGRQPQHF.